This entry describes one T cell receptor (beta chain). This clonotype was seen only a few times. What this receptor recognizes is not known. This may arise from a read error, as a much more abundant clone is one base away. Libraries were built with multiplex PCR. Sequencing was carried out with an Illumina HiSeq 2500. Following protocols modified from ARM-PCR, the researchers constructed TCRbeta libraries through three rounds of nested PCR with primers (Table S4). Before sequencing, PCR products of 200-500 bp were excised from the gel and purified with the QIAquick gel extraction kit. As for how the authors treated the data: Trimmomatic was used to clean the reads, FLASH merged the cleaned reads into complete CDR3 sequences, and MiTCR assigned the sequences to V(D)J germline segments. Clonal diversity was calculated as the inverse Simpson's index using VDJtools. In-frame sequences lacking a premature stop codon were counted as productive reads. Using fastp trimming at Q25 and MiXCR clonotype assembly, TCRdb reanalyzed the public sequencing data and kept in-frame beta chains. Merged by CDR3 protein, the rows form single entries marked with the most common genes and DNA. The V and J calls come from TCRdb's annotation, not from the publication. Counted in this sample were under 100,000 distinct CDR3 sequences; about 61% of them appeared once. The top ten constitute about 15% of the sample.

The data belong to a study of tumor and adjacent non-tumor tissue in lung cancer listed by TCRdb under 2018. Background for the entire study: Patients with adenocarcinoma (12), squamous cell carcinoma (2) and small cell lung cancer (1) were included in the cohort. Among the roughly 15 patients, ages ranged from about 31 to 76 years, roughly ten were men and 5 were women, and disease was TNM stage I to III. TCRbeta CDR3 sequencing was performed on a few dozen paired specimens, with one tumor sample and one normal lung sample collected per patient. Sequencing produced 130,000,000 or so productive TCRbeta reads in total, an average of approximately 4 million reads per sample. Using bulk TCRbeta repertoires from roughly 14 lung cancer patients, the study set lung tumor tissue side by side with matched distant non-tumor lung tissue.

Overall study outcomes, separate from this receptor: Neither the sequencing platform nor unique molecular identifiers are named or mentioned anywhere in the methods. Because peripheral blood was not sequenced, the blood TCRbeta repertoires of the lung cancer patients in the study went unexamined. In normal lung, the top 100 clones accounted for a significantly larger cumulative share of the repertoire than in tumor tissue. The cohort had only approximately 15 patients, and the authors noted that larger samples and more detailed clinical data are needed. TCR diversity was significantly higher in younger patients, and higher tumor TCR diversity was associated with shorter overall and disease-free survival. Significantly higher TCR diversity (inverse Simpson) was observed in tumor tissue than in normal lung tissue (roughly 390 vs 170, P = 0.0075, Mann-Whitney U test).

Per the germline V gene, SQVTM is the CDR1 and ANQGSEA is the CDR2. The CDR3 covers 13 residues, taking in both the cysteine and the phenylalanine. The read is trimmed to its CDR3 DNA, 39 bases read in frame from base 1. RNA was isolated from bulk, unsorted tissue, and RNA quality was assessed with a NanoDrop ND-1000 and an Agilent 2100. Donors were newly diagnosed lung cancer patients admitted for thoracic surgery in China between August and November 2014, without prior chemotherapy. Patients who had received previous radiotherapy or chemotherapy, or who had another concurrent cancer, were excluded from the study. Pieces of surgical tissue measuring about 1-2 cm3 were kept in RNAlater solution and stored at -80 degrees C until use.

Sequenced: lung tumor tissue. This receptor was taken from a man between 65 and 80 years old with non-small cell lung cancer. The chain uses TRBV29-1 and TRBJ1-1, and perhaps TRBD1 as D gene, on 5 matching bases. For the CDR3, the sequence is CSGVRDLNAEAFF. The DNA is as follows: TGCAGCGGTGTCAGGGACCTGAACGCTGAAGCTTTCTTT. The CDR3 plus the reference TRBV29-1 and TRBJ1-1 genes for the other parts give the full variable domain: SAVISQKPSRDICQRGTSLTIQCQVDSQVTMMFWYRQQPGQSLTLIATANQGSEATYESGFVIDKFPISRPNLTFSTLTVSNMSPEDSSIYLCSGVRDLNAEAFFGQGTRLTVV.